The rows below give T cell receptor beta chains drawn from one sample of a study of shared clonotypes between healthy human individuals. Data came from immunoSEQ multiplex PCR; TCRdb stores just in-frame clones and leaves some out. The repertoire consists of roughly 1,100,000 clones, with about 74% occurring once and the leading ten covering about 1.5%. What was sequenced was memory CD4+ T cells sorted from blood. The source is a man aged 18-30 years in good health. The CDR3 runs from the conserved cysteine through the conserved F or W. The D gene is left open where the match is weak. Part of the rows lack a size; the others show once, few, many or a class for expanded clones.

j_call clone_size d_call v_call cdr3_length cdr3_nt cdr3_aa
TRBJ1-1 . . TRBV6-1 17 TGTGCCAGCAGTGAAGCGCGAGGGGTTGGGGCGAGGAATGAAGCTTTCTTT CASSEARGVGARNEAFF
TRBJ2-1 . . TRBV11-1 18 TGTGCCAGCAGCGCCAAACCCAATACTAGGAGCTCCTACAATGAGCAGTTCTTC CASSAKPNTRSSYNEQFF
TRBJ2-2 . TRBD1 TRBV27 15 TGTGCCAGCAGTTCGGGACAGGGATACACCGGGGAGCTGTTTTTT CASSSGQGYTGELFF
TRBJ2-6 . TRBD2 TRBV6-5 15 TGTGCCACCAAAGCGGGAGTGGGGGGGGCCAACGTCCTGACTTTC CATKAGVGGANVLTF
TRBJ1-3 . . TRBV28 14 TGTGCCAGCAGTTTTTCGGGCGGAGGAAACACCATATATTTT CASSFSGGGNTIYF
TRBJ1-2 . . TRBV11-2 15 TGTGCCAGCAGCGGAGCCGGGCCTTCGCTGGGAGGCTACACCTTC CASSGAGPSLGGYTF
TRBJ1-1 few . TRBV2 13 TGTGCCAGCAGCGCGGACAGCCTGAGAGAAGCTTTCTTT CASSADSLREAFF
TRBJ1-2 few . TRBV4-1 17 TGCGCCAGCAGACGATTCGAGGAGGGGGTGCCCTCCTATGTCTACACCTTC CASRRFEEGVPSYVYTF
TRBJ2-1 once . TRBV9 17 TGTGCCAGCAGCGGTCACATTGGAGGGAACTCCTACAATGAGCAGTTCTTC CASSGHIGGNSYNEQFF
TRBJ1-4 . . TRBV5-1 15 TGCGCCAGCAGCTTGTACGGCGGAGGAAATGAAAAACTGTTTTTT CASSLYGGGNEKLFF
TRBJ1-6 few . TRBV10-1 13 TGCGCTCACAGGCCTTCCTATAATTCACCCCTCCACTTT CAHRPSYNSPLHF
TRBJ2-2 . . TRBV27 15 TGTGCCAGCAGTTTGAATAGGGGTAACACCGGGGAGCTGTTTTTT CASSLNRGNTGELFF
TRBJ1-5 few . TRBV6-5 16 TGTGCCAGCAGTTACTCGAAGGAGGCCCAGAATCAGCCCCAGCATTTT CASSYSKEAQNQPQHF
TRBJ2-7 . TRBD1 TRBV28 15 TGTGCCAGCAGTCTCCCTTTGACAGGGTGGAACGAGCAGTACTTC CASSLPLTGWNEQYF
TRBJ1-2 few . TRBV5-6 13 TGTGCCAGCAGCTCGACAGGATGGGGTGGCTACACCTTC CASSSTGWGGYTF
TRBJ1-2 . . TRBV10-3 13 TGTGCCATCAGTGAGGCTGGGGACTATGGCTACACCTTC CAISEAGDYGYTF
TRBJ1-2 . . TRBV27 13 TGTGCCAGCAGTTCCACAGGGAACGGTGGCTACACCTTC CASSSTGNGGYTF
TRBJ2-7 . TRBD1 TRBV6-6 14 TGTGCCAGCAGGGGAACGGACAGGGTGGTCGAGCAGTACTTC CASRGTDRVVEQYF
TRBJ1-5 . . TRBV10-3 12 TGTGCCACCCGGGAGCCCAATCAGCCCCAGCATTTT CATREPNQPQHF
TRBJ2-2 . . TRBV7-9 15 TGTGCCAGCACCTTGATGTCAGGGAACACCGGGGAGCTGTTTTTT CASTLMSGNTGELFF